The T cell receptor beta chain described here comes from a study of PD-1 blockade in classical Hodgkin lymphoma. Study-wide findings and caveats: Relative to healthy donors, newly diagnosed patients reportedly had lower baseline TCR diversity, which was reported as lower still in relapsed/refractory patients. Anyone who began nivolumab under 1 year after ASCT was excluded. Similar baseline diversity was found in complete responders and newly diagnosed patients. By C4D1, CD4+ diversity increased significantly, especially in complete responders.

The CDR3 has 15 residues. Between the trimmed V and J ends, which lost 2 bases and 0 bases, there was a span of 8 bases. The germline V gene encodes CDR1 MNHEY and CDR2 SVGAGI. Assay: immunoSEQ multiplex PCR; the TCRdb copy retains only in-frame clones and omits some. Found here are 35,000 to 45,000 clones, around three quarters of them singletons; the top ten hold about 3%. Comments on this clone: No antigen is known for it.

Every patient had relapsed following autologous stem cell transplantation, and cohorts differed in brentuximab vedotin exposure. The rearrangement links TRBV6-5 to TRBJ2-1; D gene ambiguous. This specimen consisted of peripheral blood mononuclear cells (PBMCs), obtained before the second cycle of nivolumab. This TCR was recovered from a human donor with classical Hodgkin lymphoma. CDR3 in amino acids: CASSYDGGSYNEQFF. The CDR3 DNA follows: TGTGCCAGCAGTTACGACGGCGGCTCCTACAATGAGCAGTTCTTC.